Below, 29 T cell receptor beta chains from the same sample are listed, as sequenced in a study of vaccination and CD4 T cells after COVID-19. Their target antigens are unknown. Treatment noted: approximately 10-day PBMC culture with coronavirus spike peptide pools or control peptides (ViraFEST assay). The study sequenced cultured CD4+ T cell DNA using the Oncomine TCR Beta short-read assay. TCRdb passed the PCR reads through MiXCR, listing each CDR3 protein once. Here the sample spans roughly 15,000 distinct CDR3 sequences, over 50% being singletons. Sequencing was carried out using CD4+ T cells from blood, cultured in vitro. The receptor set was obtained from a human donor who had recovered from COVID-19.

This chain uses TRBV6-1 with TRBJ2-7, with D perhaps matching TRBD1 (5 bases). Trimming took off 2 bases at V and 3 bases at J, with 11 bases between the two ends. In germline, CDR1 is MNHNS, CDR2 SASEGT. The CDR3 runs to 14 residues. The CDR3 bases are TGTGCCAGCAGTGAACCAGGGAACCTCTACGAGCAGTACTTC. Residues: CASSEPGNLYEQYF.

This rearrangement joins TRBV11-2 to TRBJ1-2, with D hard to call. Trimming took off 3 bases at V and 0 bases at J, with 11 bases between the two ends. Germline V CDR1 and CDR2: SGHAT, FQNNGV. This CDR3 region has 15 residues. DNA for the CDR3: TGTGCCAGCAGCTTTTCTGCTGGGACTAACTATGGCTACACCTTC. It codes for CASSFSAGTNYGYTF.

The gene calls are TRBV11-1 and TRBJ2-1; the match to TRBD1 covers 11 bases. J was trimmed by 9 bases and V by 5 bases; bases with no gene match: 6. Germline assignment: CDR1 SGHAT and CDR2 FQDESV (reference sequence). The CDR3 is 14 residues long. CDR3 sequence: CASSPGQGAGEQFF. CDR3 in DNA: TGTGCCAGCAGCCCCGGACAGGGGGCCGGTGAGCAGTTCTTC.

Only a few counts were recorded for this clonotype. The CDR3 is CASSLSGVSTDTQYF. CDR3 nucleotide sequence: TGTGCCAGCAGTTTATCGGGCGTTAGCACAGATACGCAGTATTTT. The chain combines TRBV27 with TRBJ2-3; D is ambiguous. The CDR3 has 15 residues. V was shortened by 0 bases and J by 0 bases, with 7 bases between the two germline ends. The V gene's germline CDR1 is MNHEY and CDR2 SMNVEV (reference sequence).

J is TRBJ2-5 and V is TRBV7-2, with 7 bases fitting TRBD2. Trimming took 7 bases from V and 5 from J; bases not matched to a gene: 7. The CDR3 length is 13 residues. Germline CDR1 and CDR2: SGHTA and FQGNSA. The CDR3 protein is CASTLGGRETQYF. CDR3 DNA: TGTGCCAGCACTCTGGGGGGGAGGGAGACCCAGTACTTC.

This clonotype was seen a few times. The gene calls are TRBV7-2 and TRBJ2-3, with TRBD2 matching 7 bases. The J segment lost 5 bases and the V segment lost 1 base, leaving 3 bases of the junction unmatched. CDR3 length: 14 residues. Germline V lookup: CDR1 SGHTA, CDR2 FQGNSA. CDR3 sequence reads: CASSLGTRGDTQYF. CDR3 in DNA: TGTGCCAGCAGCTTAGGGACTAGGGGAGATACGCAGTATTTT.

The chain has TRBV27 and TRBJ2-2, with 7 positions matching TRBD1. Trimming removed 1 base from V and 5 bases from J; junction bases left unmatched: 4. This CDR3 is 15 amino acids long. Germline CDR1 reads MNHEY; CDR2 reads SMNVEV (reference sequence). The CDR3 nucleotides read TGTGCCAGCAGTTTATACAGGGGCTCTACCGGGGAGCTGTTTTTT. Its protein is CASSLYRGSTGELFF.

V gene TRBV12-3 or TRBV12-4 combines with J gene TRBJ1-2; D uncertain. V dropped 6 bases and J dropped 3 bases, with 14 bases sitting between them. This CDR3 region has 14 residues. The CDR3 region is CASRAKPWDYGYTF. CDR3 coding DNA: TGTGCCAGCAGGGCGAAGCCCTGGGACTATGGCTACACCTTC.

The CDR3 region has the DNA TGCAGTGCTGGGGAGGTCACAGACCCCAGGAACCAAGAGACCCAGTACTTC. Translating gives CSAGEVTDPRNQETQYF. This rearrangement joins TRBV20-1 to TRBJ2-5, with D possibly matching TRBD2 (6 bases). Trimming shortened V by 5 bases and J by 0 bases, and 22 bases separated the two germline ends. The CDR3 is 17 amino acids. Per the germline V gene, CDR1 is DFQATT and CDR2 is SNEGSKA (reference sequence).

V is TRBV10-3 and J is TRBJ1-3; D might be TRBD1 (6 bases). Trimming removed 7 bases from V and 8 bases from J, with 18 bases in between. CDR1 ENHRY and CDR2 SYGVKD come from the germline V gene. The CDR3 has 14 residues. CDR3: CAIKTGADGYTIYF. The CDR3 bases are TGTGCCATCAAAACGGGGGCGGACGGTTACACCATATATTTT.

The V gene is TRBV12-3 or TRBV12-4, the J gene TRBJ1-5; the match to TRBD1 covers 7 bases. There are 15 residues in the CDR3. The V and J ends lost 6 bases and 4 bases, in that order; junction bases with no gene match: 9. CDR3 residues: CASSRGGGGNQPQHF. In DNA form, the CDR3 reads TGTGCCAGCAGCCGGGGAGGGGGCGGGAATCAGCCCCAGCATTTT.

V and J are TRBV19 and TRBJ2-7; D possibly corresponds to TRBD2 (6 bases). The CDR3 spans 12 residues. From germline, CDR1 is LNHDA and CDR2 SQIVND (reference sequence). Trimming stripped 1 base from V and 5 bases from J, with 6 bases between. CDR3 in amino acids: CASSIGRDEQYF. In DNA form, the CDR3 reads TGTGCCAGTAGTATAGGGAGGGACGAGCAGTACTTC.

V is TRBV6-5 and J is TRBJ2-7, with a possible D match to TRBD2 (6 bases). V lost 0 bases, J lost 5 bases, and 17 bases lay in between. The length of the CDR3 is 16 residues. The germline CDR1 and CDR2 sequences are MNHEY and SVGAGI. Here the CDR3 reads CASSYSFSGGNHEQYF. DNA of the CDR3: TGTGCCAGCAGTTACTCATTTAGCGGAGGGAACCACGAGCAGTACTTC.

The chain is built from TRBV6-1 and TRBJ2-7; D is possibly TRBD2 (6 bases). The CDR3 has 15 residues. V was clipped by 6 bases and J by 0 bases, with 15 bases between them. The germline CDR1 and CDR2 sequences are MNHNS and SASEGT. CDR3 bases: TGTGCCAGCAGAAGCGGCGGGGCCCCCTCCTACGAGCAGTACTTC. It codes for CASRSGGAPSYEQYF.

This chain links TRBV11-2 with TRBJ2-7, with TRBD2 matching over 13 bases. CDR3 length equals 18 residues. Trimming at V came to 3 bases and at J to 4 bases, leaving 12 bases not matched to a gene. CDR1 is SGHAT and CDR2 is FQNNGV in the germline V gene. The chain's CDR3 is CASSLEGLAGRPVYEQYF. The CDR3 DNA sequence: TGTGCCAGCAGCTTGGAGGGACTAGCGGGAAGGCCAGTATACGAGCAGTACTTC.

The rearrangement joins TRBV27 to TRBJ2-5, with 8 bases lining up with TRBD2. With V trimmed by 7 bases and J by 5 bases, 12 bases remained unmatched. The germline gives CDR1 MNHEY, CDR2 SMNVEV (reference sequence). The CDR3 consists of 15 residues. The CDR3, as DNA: TGTGCCAGCAAATTTGGCCGTCAGCGGGGGGAGACCCAGTACTTC. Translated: CASKFGRQRGETQYF.

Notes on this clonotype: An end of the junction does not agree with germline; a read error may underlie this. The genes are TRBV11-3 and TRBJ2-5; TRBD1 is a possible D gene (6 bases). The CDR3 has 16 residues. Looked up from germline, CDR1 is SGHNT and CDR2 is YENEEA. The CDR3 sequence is CASSLTWDAGEEIQYF. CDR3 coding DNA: TGTGCCAGCAGCTTGACCTGGGACGCAGGGGAAGAGATCCAGTACTTC.

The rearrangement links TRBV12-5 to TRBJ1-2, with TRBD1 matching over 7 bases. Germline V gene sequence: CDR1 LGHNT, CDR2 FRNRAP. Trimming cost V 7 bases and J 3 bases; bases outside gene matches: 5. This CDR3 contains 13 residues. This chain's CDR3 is CASARDSHYGYTF. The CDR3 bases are TGTGCTAGTGCCCGGGACAGCCACTATGGCTACACCTTC.

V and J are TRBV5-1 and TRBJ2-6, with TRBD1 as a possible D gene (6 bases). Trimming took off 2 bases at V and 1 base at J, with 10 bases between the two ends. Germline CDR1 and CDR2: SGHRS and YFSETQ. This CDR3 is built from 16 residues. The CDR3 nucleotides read TGCGCCAGCAGCTTTACACAGGGATCTGGGGCCAACGTCCTGACTTTC. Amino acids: CASSFTQGSGANVLTF.

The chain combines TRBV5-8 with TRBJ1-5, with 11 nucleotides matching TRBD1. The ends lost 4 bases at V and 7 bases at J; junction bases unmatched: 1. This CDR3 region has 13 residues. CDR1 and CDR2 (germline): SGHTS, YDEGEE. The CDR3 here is CASSRDRGQPQHF. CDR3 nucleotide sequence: TGTGCCAGCAGCCGGGACAGGGGGCAGCCCCAGCATTTT.

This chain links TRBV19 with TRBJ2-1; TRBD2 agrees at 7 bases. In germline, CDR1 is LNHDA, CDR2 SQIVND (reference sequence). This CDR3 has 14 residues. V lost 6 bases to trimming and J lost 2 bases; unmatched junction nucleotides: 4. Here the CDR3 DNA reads TGTGCCAGTAGAGGCGGGACTACCTACAATGAGCAGTTCTTC. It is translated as CASRGGTTYNEQFF.

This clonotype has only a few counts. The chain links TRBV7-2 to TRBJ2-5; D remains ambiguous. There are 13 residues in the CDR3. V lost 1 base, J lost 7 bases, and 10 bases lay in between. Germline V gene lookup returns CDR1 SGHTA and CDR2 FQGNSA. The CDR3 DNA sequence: TGTGCCAGCAGCTTAGGGGCAGCTGCGACCCAGTACTTC. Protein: CASSLGAAATQYF.

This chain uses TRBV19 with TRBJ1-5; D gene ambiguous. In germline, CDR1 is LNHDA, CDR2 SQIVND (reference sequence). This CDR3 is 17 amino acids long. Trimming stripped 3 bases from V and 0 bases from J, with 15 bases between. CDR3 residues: CASSISLRRYSNQPQHF. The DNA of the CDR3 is TGTGCCAGTAGTATTAGCCTTAGGAGGTATAGCAATCAGCCCCAGCATTTT.

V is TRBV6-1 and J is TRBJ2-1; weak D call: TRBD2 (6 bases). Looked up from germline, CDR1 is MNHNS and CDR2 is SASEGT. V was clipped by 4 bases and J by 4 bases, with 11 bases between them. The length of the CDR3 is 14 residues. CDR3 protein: CASSGASVYNEQFF. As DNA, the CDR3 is TGTGCCAGCAGTGGAGCTAGCGTTTACAATGAGCAGTTCTTC.

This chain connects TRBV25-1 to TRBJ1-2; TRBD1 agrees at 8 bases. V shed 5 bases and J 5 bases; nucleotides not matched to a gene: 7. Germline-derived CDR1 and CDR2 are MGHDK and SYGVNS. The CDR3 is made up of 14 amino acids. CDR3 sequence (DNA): TGTGCCAGCAGTTCGGGACAGGTGTATTATGGCTACACCTTC. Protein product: CASSSGQVYYGYTF.

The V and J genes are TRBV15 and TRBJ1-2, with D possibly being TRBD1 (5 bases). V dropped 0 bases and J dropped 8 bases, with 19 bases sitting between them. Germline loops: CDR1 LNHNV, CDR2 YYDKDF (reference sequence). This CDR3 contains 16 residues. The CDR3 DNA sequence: TGTGCCACCAGCAGAGATCTAACAGCCATGGGGGGAGGCTACACCTTC. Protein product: CATSRDLTAMGGGYTF.

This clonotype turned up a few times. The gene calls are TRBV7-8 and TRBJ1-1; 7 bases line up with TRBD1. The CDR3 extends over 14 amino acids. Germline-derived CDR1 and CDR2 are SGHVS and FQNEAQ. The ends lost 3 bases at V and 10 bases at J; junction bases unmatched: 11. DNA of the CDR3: TGTGCCAGCAGCTTTCGAGGACAGGAGAGGGGAGCTTTCTTT. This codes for CASSFRGQERGAFF. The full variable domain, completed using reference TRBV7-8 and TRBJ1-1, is GAGVSQSPRYKVAKRGQDVALRCDPISGHVSLFWYQQALGQGPEFLTYFQNEAQLDKSGLPSDRFFAERPEGSVSTLKIQRTQQEDSAVYLCASSFRGQERGAFFGQGTRLTVV.

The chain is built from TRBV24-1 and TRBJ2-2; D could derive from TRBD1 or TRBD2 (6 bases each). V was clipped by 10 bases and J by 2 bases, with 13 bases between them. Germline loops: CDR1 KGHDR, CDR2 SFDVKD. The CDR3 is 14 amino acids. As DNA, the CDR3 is TGTGCCACGGAGGGGGACTTTAACACCGGGGAGCTGTTTTTT. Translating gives CATEGDFNTGELFF.

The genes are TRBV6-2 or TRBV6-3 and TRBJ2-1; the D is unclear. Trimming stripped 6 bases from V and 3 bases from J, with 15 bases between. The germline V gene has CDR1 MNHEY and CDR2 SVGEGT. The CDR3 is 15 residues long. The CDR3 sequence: CASSRPVEFYNEQFF. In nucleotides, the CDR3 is TGTGCCAGCAGCCGACCCGTTGAGTTCTACAATGAGCAGTTCTTC.